These 3 T cell receptor beta chains came from one sample sequenced in a study of quantifying T cell responses using KT2 cells. Study-wide background: TCR alpha and beta constant-region primers primed reverse transcription of RNA.

An oligo carrying a UMI was ligated to the cDNA 3' end. An equimolar mix of RC1.1 and RC1.2 primed the beta chain across TRBC1 and TRBC2. TCRdb independently ran MiXCR on the UMI-ligation and nested PCR reads; one entry per CDR3 protein. The sample has tens of thousands of distinct CDR3 sequences; more than 7% are singletons. Sequences were obtained from PBMCs spiked with cells of the T cell clone KT2. The source is a human donor.

This clonotype came up many times. V gene TRBV19 combines with J gene TRBJ1-1, with 8 positions matching TRBD1. This CDR3 spans 14 amino acids. The germline CDR1 and CDR2 sequences are LNHDA and SQIVND (reference sequence). Trimming took 7 bases from V and 4 from J; bases not matched to a gene: 8. The CDR3 nucleotides are TGTGCCAGTATAAAGGACAGGGACCGCACTGAAGCTTTCTTT. As protein: CASIKDRDRTEAFF.

This clonotype was observed a few times. The gene calls are TRBV20-1 and TRBJ1-6; D unclear. Germline V lookup: CDR1 DFQATT, CDR2 SNEGSKA (reference sequence). V lost 4 bases, J lost 7 bases, and 14 bases lay in between. The CDR3 sequence is 14 residues long. The CDR3 nucleotides are TGCAGTGCTATCGCCCCCCGGGAGAATTCACCCCTCCACTTT. This codes for CSAIAPRENSPLHF.

This clonotype was found once. The chain combines TRBV18 with TRBJ2-3; D remains ambiguous. V lost 2 bases and J 4 bases, leaving 10 bases between the germline ends. The CDR3 spans 14 residues. CDR1 is KGHSH and CDR2 is LQKENI in the germline V gene. The CDR3 DNA is TGTGCCAGCTCACCAATGACAACCGCAGATACGCAGTATTTT. Translating it yields CASSPMTTADTQYF.